This T cell receptor beta chain was captured in a study of blood T cell repertoires in COVID-19. About the study: From T cells, B-cell-depleted T cells, or PBMCs came the material, which was cDNA or gDNA.

In the original analysis: The assay estimated nucleated cells by amplifying reference gene primers. TCRdb's table, derived via immunoSEQ multiplex PCR, lists solely in-frame clones and lacks some. V, J and clone size are those of that table, while D and trimming were read from the DNA. Of approximately 190,000 clones in the sample, 82% were seen once. The germline CDR1 and CDR2 sequences are LNHDA and SQIVND (reference sequence). V lost 5 bases to trimming and J lost 8 bases; unmatched junction nucleotides: 12. CDR3 size: 16 residues. This chain connects TRBV19 to TRBJ2-4; 10 nucleotides agree with TRBD2. Sequencing was done on a sample of peripheral blood. The TCR comes from a woman between 55 and 75 years old with COVID-19, enrolled during active disease. The DNA for the CDR3 is TGTGCCAGTAGTCCATATAGCGGGAGGCCGTACGACATTCAGTACTTC. Translation gives CASSPYSGRPYDIQYF.